The 20 T cell receptor beta chains in this list originate from one sample, sequenced in a study of technical replicates of blood from several donors. TCRdb's copy holds only in-frame clones and misses some; the assay was immunoSEQ multiplex PCR. This sample has about 67,000 clones; roughly 98% occur once, and the top ten carry roughly 0.17%. The sample was T cells isolated from PBMCs. These receptors all stem from a human donor in good health.

This chain uses TRBV5-1 with TRBJ1-2; 8 bases agree with TRBD1. The V segment lost 8 bases and the J segment 3 bases; nucleotides outside the gene matches: 6. The germline V gene encodes CDR1 SGHRS and CDR2 YFSETQ. The CDR3 extends over 13 amino acids. CDR3 residues: CASGQGGDYGYTF. In nucleotides, the CDR3 is TGCGCCAGTGGACAGGGTGGAGACTATGGCTACACCTTC.

The chain couples TRBV6-4 to TRBJ2-2; no clear D gene. Germline V gene lookup returns CDR1 MRHNA and CDR2 SNTAGT. The V gene lost 6 bases and the J gene lost 4 bases, with 9 bases spanning the gap. This CDR3 has 13 amino acids. The CDR3 region is CASSPGSTGELFF. For the CDR3, the DNA is TGTGCCAGCAGCCCTGGTAGCACCGGGGAGCTGTTTTTT.

In its sample, this clone was seen once. J is TRBJ1-1 and V is TRBV5-4; the match to TRBD1 covers 8 bases. V shed 0 bases, J shed 4 bases, and the junction held 11 bases outside the gene matches. Germline CDR1 SGHNT, CDR2 YYREEE (reference sequence). There are 17 residues in the CDR3. The CDR3 sequence: CASSLVDRGELFTEAFF. The CDR3 bases are TGTGCCAGCAGCTTGGTCGACAGGGGAGAGTTGTTCACTGAAGCTTTCTTT.

V usage is TRBV5-6 and J usage is TRBJ1-2; 7 bases fit TRBD1. V was pared by 0 bases and J by 3 bases, with 8 bases of the junction left unmatched. The CDR3 contains 16 residues. Germline loops: CDR1 SGHDT, CDR2 YYEEEE. CDR3 amino acids: CASSLVFRGKDYGYTF. CDR3 DNA: TGTGCCAGCAGCTTGGTTTTCAGGGGGAAGGACTATGGCTACACCTTC.

This chain uses TRBV5-1 with TRBJ1-2; 7 positions agree with TRBD1. Germline CDR1 reads SGHRS; CDR2 reads YFSETQ. The CDR3 extends over 16 amino acids. The V gene end was trimmed by 0 bases and the J gene end by 6 bases; junction bases not matched to a gene: 11. Here the CDR3 DNA reads TGCGCCAGCAGCTTGGGCCCTTTAGCAACAGGGGATGGCTACACCTTC. Its protein product is CASSLGPLATGDGYTF.

This clone showed up just once. The chain employs TRBV4-1 and TRBJ2-5; 10 bases are shared with TRBD2. V trimming: 6 bases; J trimming: 7 bases; junction bases outside the gene matches: 5. The CDR3 runs to 13 residues. The germline CDR1 and CDR2 sequences are MGHRA and YSYEKL. CDR3 DNA: TGCGCCAGCAGGTTGGAGCGGGAGGGGACCCAGTACTTC. Translation gives CASRLEREGTQYF.

V gene TRBV30 combines with J gene TRBJ1-5, with a possible D match to TRBD1 (5 bases). The CDR3 consists of 13 residues. V shed 7 bases and J shed 3 bases, with 13 bases lying between them. Germline V lookup: CDR1 GTSNPN, CDR2 SVGIG (reference sequence). The CDR3 nucleotides are TGTGCCTCGGCGAAGGGGATCAATCAGCCCCAGCATTTT. This sequence encodes CASAKGINQPQHF.

The chain employs TRBV6-5 and TRBJ1-2, with 10 bases lining up with TRBD1. CDR3 length: 15 residues. J was trimmed by 6 bases and V by 6 bases; bases with no gene match: 10. From germline, CDR1 is MNHEY and CDR2 SVGAGI. The DNA for the CDR3 is TGTGCCAGCAGAAAAGGGACAGGGGAAGCTCATGGCTACACCTTC. Translation gives CASRKGTGEAHGYTF.

J is TRBJ1-1 and V is TRBV11-2; D gene ambiguous. The CDR3 extends over 15 amino acids. Trimming shortened V by 3 bases and J by 0 bases, and 11 bases separated the two germline ends. Germline values: CDR1 SGHAT, CDR2 FQNNGV. This CDR3 is CASSLVKQMNTEAFF. In DNA, the CDR3 is TGTGCCAGCAGCTTGGTTAAGCAAATGAACACTGAAGCTTTCTTT.

This rearrangement joins TRBV27 to TRBJ2-5; D unclear. Germline V gene data show CDR1 as MNHEY and CDR2 as SMNVEV (reference sequence). This CDR3 comprises 13 residues. The germline V and J ends were trimmed by 0 bases and 5 bases, with 7 bases remaining between them. CDR3 coding DNA: TGTGCCAGCAGTTTATCGCAGGCGGAGACCCAGTACTTC. It encodes CASSLSQAETQYF.

V gene TRBV6-6 combines with J gene TRBJ1-5; 9 bases are a match to TRBD1. This CDR3 has 13 amino acids. The germline CDR1 and CDR2 sequences are MNHNY and SVGAGI (reference sequence). The ends lost 7 bases at V and 7 bases at J; junction bases unmatched: 5. The CDR3 protein is CASKDGQGQPQHF. In nucleotides, the CDR3 is TGTGCCAGCAAGGACGGACAGGGGCAGCCCCAGCATTTT.

CDR3 loop: CASSPWTSNYGYTF. In DNA form, the CDR3 reads TGTGCCAGCAGTCCCTGGACTTCTAACTATGGCTACACCTTC. The gene calls are TRBV27 and TRBJ1-2; D gene unclear. The CDR3 consists of 14 residues. The germline V gene encodes CDR1 MNHEY and CDR2 SMNVEV (reference sequence). Between the trimmed V and J ends, which lost 5 bases and 0 bases, there was a span of 10 bases.

The chain links TRBV7-8 to TRBJ2-3; 7 bases fit TRBD1. The CDR3 runs to 13 residues. Trimming cost V 2 bases and J 10 bases; bases outside gene matches: 6. Germline loops: CDR1 SGHVS, CDR2 FQNEAQ. The CDR3, as DNA: TGTGCCAGCAGCTTAAGGGTACAGGGGTCGCAGTATTTT. It translates to CASSLRVQGSQYF.

The chain carries TRBV27 and TRBJ2-1; 7 positions agree with TRBD1. V lost 4 bases to trimming and J lost 3 bases; unmatched junction nucleotides: 3. The length of the CDR3 is 14 residues. Per germline, CDR1 MNHEY and CDR2 SMNVEV (reference sequence). CDR3 amino acids: CASSSGTDYNEQFF. CDR3 nucleotide sequence: TGTGCCAGCAGTTCCGGGACAGACTACAATGAGCAGTTCTTC.

Only one count was recorded for this clone. This chain connects TRBV7-9 to TRBJ1-2, with 11 nucleotides matching TRBD1. The germline CDR1 and CDR2 sequences are SEHNR and FQNEAQ (reference sequence). V was clipped by 7 bases and J by 3 bases; unmatched bases: 13. CDR3 length equals 17 residues. DNA for the CDR3: TGTGCCAGCACTCAGATGGACAGGGGGCAAGTAGACTATGGCTACACCTTC. This sequence encodes CASTQMDRGQVDYGYTF.

The gene calls are TRBV6-1 and TRBJ2-5; perhaps TRBD2 as D (6 bases). Germline V gene data show CDR1 as MNHNS and CDR2 as SASEGT. V lost 7 bases, J lost 0 bases, and 12 bases lay in between. The CDR3 covers 14 residues. This CDR3 reads CASNTLAHQETQYF. The CDR3 DNA is TGTGCCAGCAATACACTAGCCCACCAAGAGACCCAGTACTTC.

The chain links TRBV7-9 to TRBJ1-1; D gene unclear. Between the trimmed V and J ends, which lost 5 bases and 6 bases, there was a span of 10 bases. This CDR3 is built from 12 residues. Germline V gives CDR1 SEHNR, CDR2 FQNEAQ (reference sequence). The CDR3 region is CASSPQAAEAFF. In DNA, the CDR3 is TGTGCCAGCAGCCCCCAGGCAGCTGAAGCTTTCTTT.

This chain joins TRBV25-1 and TRBJ2-1; 9 bases are a match to TRBD2. The CDR3 is made up of 16 amino acids. From germline, CDR1 is MGHDK and CDR2 SYGVNS. Germline trimming cut 3 bases from V and 5 bases from J; bases unmatched to any gene: 8. The CDR3: CASSDLGREGHNEQFF. CDR3 nucleotides: TGTGCCAGCAGTGACCTGGGGCGGGAGGGCCACAATGAGCAGTTCTTC.

The chain is built from TRBV6-5 and TRBJ1-2; no definite D call. Germline lookup yields CDR1 MNHEY and CDR2 SVGAGI. Trimming stripped 6 bases from V and 7 bases from J, with 9 bases between. The CDR3 has 11 amino acids. CDR3 DNA sequence: TGTGCCAGCAGCTCCCGGGGTGGCTACACCTTC. This codes for CASSSRGGYTF.

The chain uses TRBV4-1 and TRBJ2-1; TRBD2 aligns across 10 bases. The germline CDR1 and CDR2 sequences are MGHRA and YSYEKL. J gave up 8 bases and V 1 base, and 14 bases lay outside the gene matches. The CDR3 covers 18 residues. The CDR3 nucleotides read TGCGCCAGCAGCCAAGGGGCACTAAAGCGGGAGGGCCGTCATGAGCAGTTCTTC. Translation: CASSQGALKREGRHEQFF.